This T cell receptor (beta chain) was documented in a study of cytomegalovirus exposure and HLA in healthy donors. Study-level points and caveats: Rare TCR sequences dominated, though some public TCRs recurred in many donors. First-cohort TCR clusters tended to co-occur in the approximately 110 validation repertoires, a later analysis found.

This CDR3 has 15 amino acids. The germline V gene encodes CDR1 LNHDA and CDR2 SQIVND (reference sequence). Trimming took off 9 bases at V and 6 bases at J, with 23 bases between the two ends. Of note for this clone: The antigen is unknown.

Data came from immunoSEQ multiplex PCR; TCRdb stores just in-frame clones and leaves some out. The top ten clones hold under 7% of a sample with 45,000 to 55,000 clones, roughly 85% of them seen once. The clonotype comes from a young woman in good health and CMV-seronegative. Sequencing was performed on PBMCs. The rearrangement joins TRBV19 to TRBJ1-1; maybe TRBD1 (5 bases). The CDR3 DNA reads TGTGCCAGCCTCCCCACCCGACGGGACTGGGCTGAAGCTTTCTTT. This codes for CASLPTRRDWAEAFF.